This T cell receptor beta chain was obtained from a study of PD-L1 blockade in urothelial cancer. Background on the study: About 85% of the 29 patients were males with bladder-origin urothelial cancer. Peripheral blood specimens exhibited a median yield of 141,255 T cells.

From germline, CDR1 is MDHEN and CDR2 SYDVKM. Losses at the gene ends were 5 bases for V and 4 bases for J; bases not matched to a gene: 3. CDR3 length equals 13 residues. Here immunoSEQ multiplex PCR was the method, and the copy in TCRdb shows in-frame clones only, minus some. The sample contains about 100,000 clones, over 80% of which appear only once. Sequenced material: PBMCs, taken around atezolizumab (anti-PD-L1) treatment. This TCR came from a woman aged 80 or older with urothelial cancer. The V gene is TRBV28, the J gene TRBJ2-7; 9 bases align to TRBD1. Here the CDR3 DNA reads TGTGCCAGCAGTGGGACAGGGTTGTACGAGCAGTACTTC. Residues: CASSGTGLYEQYF.